One sample yielded the 6 T cell receptor beta chains listed below, sequenced in a study of cytomegalovirus exposure and HLA in healthy donors. It was with 60 Vbeta and 13 Jbeta primers that the PCR ran. The method was immunoSEQ multiplex PCR; TCRdb's version includes in-frame clones alone and lacks a portion of them. This sample carries roughly 150,000 clones, 75% of them seen once, and the ten largest clones take around 11%. Material: PBMCs. Receptors originate from a man between 18 and 29 years old in good health and CMV-seropositive.

V gene TRBV11-2 combines with J gene TRBJ2-7; D remains unclear. The CDR3 is 13 residues long. Germline V CDR1 and CDR2: SGHAT, FQNNGV. V lost 4 bases to trimming and J lost 2 bases, with 9 bases between them. The CDR3 DNA is TGTGCCAGCAGCTCGGGTAGTACCTACGAGCAGTACTTC. Protein sequence: CASSSGSTYEQYF.

The chain carries TRBV9 and TRBJ2-1; 8 bases fit TRBD2. V dropped 0 bases and J dropped 6; count of bases not matched to a gene: 5. CDR1 is SGDLS and CDR2 is YYNGEE in the germline V gene. This CDR3 region has 15 residues. The CDR3 DNA sequence: TGTGCCAGCAGCGTAGTTAGCGGGATCTTCAATGAGCAGTTCTTC. Protein product: CASSVVSGIFNEQFF.

In this sample, this clone turned up a few times. This chain uses TRBV27 with TRBJ1-5, with D uncertain. V lost 6 bases, J lost 4 bases, and 7 bases lay in between. CDR1 MNHEY and CDR2 SMNVEV come from the germline V gene (reference sequence). The CDR3 consists of 12 residues. CDR3 DNA: TGTGCCAGCAGCCGGAGAAATCAGCCCCAGCATTTT. Protein sequence: CASSRRNQPQHF.

The chain combines TRBV29-1 with TRBJ2-5; D is possibly TRBD1 (9 bases). The V gene's germline CDR1 is SQVTM and CDR2 ANQGSEA. Trimming shortened V by 5 bases and J by 4 bases, and 26 bases separated the two germline ends. The CDR3 loop spans 17 amino acids. The chain's CDR3 is CSVWTGASLAGGETQYF. CDR3 bases: TGCAGCGTTTGGACAGGGGCGAGTTTGGCGGGGGGAGAGACCCAGTACTTC.

V usage is TRBV29-1 and J usage is TRBJ1-1; tentative D call: TRBD1 (6 bases). Deletions cut 4 bases from V and 3 bases from J, with 21 bases between. CDR3 size: 16 residues. Germline CDR1 reads SQVTM; CDR2 reads ANQGSEA. CDR3 region: CSVVNGYREWDTEAFF. The DNA for the CDR3 is TGCAGCGTTGTTAATGGGTACAGGGAATGGGACACTGAAGCTTTCTTT.

The J gene is TRBJ2-5, the V gene TRBV5-1; perhaps TRBD2 as D (6 bases). CDR1 and CDR2 (germline): SGHRS, YFSETQ. V was shortened by 3 bases and J by 4 bases, with 22 bases between the two germline ends. This CDR3 spans 17 amino acids. The CDR3 sequence is CASSSTSSSGGSETQYF. CDR3 in DNA: TGCGCCAGCAGCTCCACGTCATCCTCCGGGGGTTCAGAGACCCAGTACTTC. Using reference TRBV5-1 and TRBJ2-5 for the parts outside the CDR3, the full variable domain is KAGVTQTPRYLIKTRGQQVTLSCSPISGHRSVSWYQQTPGQGLQFLFEYFSETQRNKGNFPGRFSGRQFSNSRSEMNVSTLELGDSALYLCASSSTSSSGGSETQYFGPGTRLLVL.